This T cell receptor beta chain is drawn from a study of OX40 agonist ivuxolimab in advanced cancers. Study at large: Three patients responded partially, comprising one with hepatocellular carcinoma and two with cutaneous melanoma. Whole-study findings and limits: Expanded clones were, on average, more numerous in CD8+ T cells than in CD4+.

About this clone itself: Its antigen is undetermined.

If patients had autoimmune disease history or systemic immunosuppression, they were excluded. Deletions cut 1 base from V and 0 bases from J, with 13 bases between. The CDR3 is made up of 17 amino acids. Germline V gives CDR1 SGHTA, CDR2 FQGNSA. This table comes from immunoSEQ multiplex PCR, and its TCRdb copy is limited to in-frame clones, with some not included. The data hold about 31,000 clones, with 75% to 95% observed a single time. The TCR comes from an adult with an advanced solid tumor such as melanoma, head and neck, liver or kidney cancer. The sample in question was CD4+ or CD8+ T cells sorted from blood, obtained in a trial of the OX40 agonist ivuxolimab. The chain joins TRBV7-2 to TRBJ1-5, with unresolved D. The CDR3 coding sequence is TGTGCCAGCAGCTTAGGCACTCAGGCTTATAGCAATCAGCCCCAGCATTTT. The encoded protein is CASSLGTQAYSNQPQHF. Drawing the rest from reference TRBV7-2 and TRBJ1-5, the complete variable domain is GAGVSQSPSNKVTEKGKDVELRCDPISGHTALYWYRQSLGQGLEFLIYFQGNSAPDKSGLPSDRFSAERTGGSVSTLTIQRTQQEDSAVYLCASSLGTQAYSNQPQHFGDGTRLSIL.